These 4 T cell receptor beta chains came from one sample sequenced in a study of cytomegalovirus exposure and HLA in healthy donors. PCR employed 60 Vbeta and 13 Jbeta primers. The method was immunoSEQ multiplex PCR; TCRdb's version includes in-frame clones alone and lacks a portion of them. The sample consists of 150,000 to 200,000 clones, 87% of them appearing once. What was sequenced was PBMCs. The origin of the receptors is a girl under three years old in good health and CMV-seronegative.

The rearrangement joins TRBV6-1 to TRBJ2-3; 8 nucleotides line up with TRBD1. CDR1 is MNHNS and CDR2 is SASEGT in the germline V gene. The J segment lost 4 bases and the V segment lost 6 bases, leaving 3 bases of the junction unmatched. The CDR3 length is 13 residues. The chain's CDR3 is CASRVTGADTQYF. CDR3 bases: TGTGCCAGCAGAGTGACAGGGGCAGATACGCAGTATTTT.

This clone has only a few counts. J is TRBJ2-7 and V is TRBV27, with 10 bases that match TRBD1. CDR3 length equals 15 residues. V dropped 4 bases and J dropped 5; count of bases not matched to a gene: 8. Germline V lookup: CDR1 MNHEY, CDR2 SMNVEV (reference sequence). The CDR3 bases are TGTGCCAGCAGTTCCCTGGGACAGGGGTTCAACGAGCAGTACTTC. Protein sequence: CASSSLGQGFNEQYF.

The rearrangement joins TRBV4-3 to TRBJ2-1; D may be TRBD2 (7 bases). This CDR3 spans 16 amino acids. The V gene's germline CDR1 is LGHNA and CDR2 YSLEER. Deletions cut 4 bases from V and 0 bases from J, with 13 bases between. The CDR3: CASSPRGRGSYNEQFF. CDR3 coding DNA: TGCGCCAGCAGCCCGAGGGGGAGGGGCTCCTACAATGAGCAGTTCTTC.

This clone has only one observation. This chain connects TRBV19 to TRBJ1-5, with 8 bases that match TRBD1. CDR3 size: 15 residues. V gave up 3 bases and J gave up 6 bases; unmatched junction bases: 7. Germline V gene lookup returns CDR1 LNHDA and CDR2 SQIVND (reference sequence). CDR3 nucleotides: TGTGCCAGTAGTATGAGGACAGGGAGTTCTCAGCCCCAGCATTTT. It is translated as CASSMRTGSSQPQHF.